Below are 6 T cell receptor beta chains sequenced from a single sample in a study of HIV-infected patients and healthy controls. TCRdb ran MiXCR on the 5' RACE reads and lists one entry per CDR3 protein. The table has tens of thousands of distinct CDR3 sequences, about 16% seen once; the top ten hold about 6%. The specimen sequenced was CD4+ T cells from blood. Source of these receptors: a human donor in good health.

The rearrangement joins TRBV6-1 to TRBJ1-5; D gene unclear. Germline V lookup: CDR1 MNHNS, CDR2 SASEGT. Trimming took off 4 bases at V and 9 bases at J, with 19 bases between the two ends. The CDR3 is 15 residues long. The CDR3 bases are TGTGCCAGCAGTGGACTTCCCCAGGCCCTTGTGCCCCAGCATTTT. Translation gives CASSGLPQALVPQHF.

The chain has TRBV7-2 and TRBJ2-2, with 9 nucleotides matching TRBD1. V lost 6 bases, J lost 6 bases, and 8 bases stayed unmatched. CDR1 is SGHTA and CDR2 is FQGNSA in the germline V gene. The CDR3 consists of 15 residues. The CDR3 sequence is CASRAGTGLSGELFF. DNA of the CDR3: TGTGCCAGCAGGGCCGGGACAGGGCTTTCCGGGGAGCTGTTTTTT. The full variable domain, in which reference TRBV7-2 and TRBJ2-2 provide the parts outside the CDR3, is GAGVSQSPSNKVTEKGKDVELRCDPISGHTALYWYRQSLGQGLEFLIYFQGNSAPDKSGLPSDRFSAERTGGSVSTLTIQRTQQEDSAVYLCASRAGTGLSGELFFGEGSRLTVL.

The chain carries TRBV12-3 or TRBV12-4 and TRBJ1-4; TRBD1 is a possible D gene (6 bases). Trimming left V 3 bases short and J 11 bases short, with 16 bases between. The CDR3 spans 14 residues. The CDR3 coding sequence is TGTGCCAGCAGTTTGGGGGGCAGCAGGTCGAAACTGTTTTTT. Protein sequence: CASSLGGSRSKLFF.

The chain joins TRBV11-3 to TRBJ2-1; 8 nucleotides align to TRBD1. Trimming removed 1 base from V and 5 bases from J; junction bases left unmatched: 4. There are 15 residues in the CDR3. CDR1 and CDR2 (germline): SGHNT, YENEEA. The CDR3: CASSLGTGSHNEQFF. The CDR3 bases are TGTGCCAGCAGCTTAGGGACAGGGTCTCACAATGAGCAGTTCTTC.

This clonotype was counted only a few times. The chain recombines TRBV7-2 with TRBJ1-4; 9 nucleotides line up with TRBD1. The ends lost 2 bases at V and 4 bases at J; junction bases unmatched: 2. The germline V gene encodes CDR1 SGHTA and CDR2 FQGNSA. The CDR3 length is 15 residues. CDR3: CASSLNRGRNEKLFF. The CDR3 DNA reads as TGTGCCAGCAGCTTAAACAGGGGGCGTAATGAAAAACTGTTTTTT. The full variable domain, with the rest looked up from reference TRBV7-2 and TRBJ1-4, is GAGVSQSPSNKVTEKGKDVELRCDPISGHTALYWYRQSLGQGLEFLIYFQGNSAPDKSGLPSDRFSAERTGGSVSTLTIQRTQQEDSAVYLCASSLNRGRNEKLFFGSGTQLSVL.

V usage is TRBV19 and J usage is TRBJ2-5; D tentatively fits TRBD1 or TRBD2 (5 bases each). CDR1 LNHDA and CDR2 SQIVND come from the germline V gene (reference sequence). The CDR3 is 13 amino acids. V was clipped by 5 bases and J by 4 bases, with 11 bases between them. This chain's CDR3 is CASSARDPETQYF. DNA of the CDR3: TGTGCCAGTAGTGCCCGGGACCCAGAGACCCAGTACTTC.